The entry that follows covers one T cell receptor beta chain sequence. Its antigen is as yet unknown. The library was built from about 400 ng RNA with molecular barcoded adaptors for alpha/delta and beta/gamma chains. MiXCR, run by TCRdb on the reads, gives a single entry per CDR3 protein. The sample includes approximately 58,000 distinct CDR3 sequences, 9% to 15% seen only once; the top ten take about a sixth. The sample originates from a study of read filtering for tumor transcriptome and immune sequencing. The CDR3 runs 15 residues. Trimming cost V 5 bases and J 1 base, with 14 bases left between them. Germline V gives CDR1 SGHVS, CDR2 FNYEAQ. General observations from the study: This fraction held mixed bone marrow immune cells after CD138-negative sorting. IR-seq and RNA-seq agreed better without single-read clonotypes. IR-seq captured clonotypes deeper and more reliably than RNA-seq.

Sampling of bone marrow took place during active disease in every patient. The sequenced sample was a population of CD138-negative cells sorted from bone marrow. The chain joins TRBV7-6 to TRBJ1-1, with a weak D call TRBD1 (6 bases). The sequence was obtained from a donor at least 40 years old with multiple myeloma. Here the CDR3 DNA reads TGTGCCAGCAGCGGACGGACAGAGAAGAACACTGAAGCTTTCTTT. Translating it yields CASSGRTEKNTEAFF.